The clone carrying this T cell receptor (beta chain) was detected a few times. Its antigen is unknown. This sample was included in a study of identical twins. The V segment lost 6 bases and the J segment 4 bases; nucleotides outside the gene matches: 4. The CDR3 is 14 residues long. Per germline, CDR1 SEHNR and CDR2 FQNEAQ (reference sequence). Overall study findings and caveats: Rather than following the same donors, the conclusions depended on cross-sectional statistical analysis.

In TCRdb, the 5' RACE reads were re-called with MiXCR into one record per CDR3 protein. The data contain hundreds of thousands of distinct CDR3 sequences, 20% to 30% of them singletons. These data were likewise used in another study, on T cells expressing NK-cell markers. That paper notes: Eight donors were sequenced, of whom seven were HCMV-seropositive, while the remaining one was HCMV-seronegative. A handful of donors likewise had their CD3+CD56-NKG2C+ fraction led by these clonotypes. HCMV specificity was not established for the expanded NKG2C+ T cell clones.

Sequences were obtained from CD4+ T cells sorted from blood. This receptor was identified in a woman younger than 30 in good health. The chain is built from TRBV7-9 and TRBJ1-3, with TRBD1 matching 9 bases. The CDR3 region is CASRRTGDGNTIYF. CDR3 coding DNA: TGTGCCAGCAGGCGGACAGGGGACGGAAACACCATATATTTT.